The clone carrying this T cell receptor beta chain was observed at least ten times. These data originate in a study of blood T cells in healthy people across ages. J gave up 7 bases and V 4 bases, and 6 bases lay outside the gene matches. Germline CDR1 LGHNA, CDR2 YSLEER. This CDR3 has 15 residues. Together with a sample-barcoded 5' primer, a J-beta primer mix was included in a second PCR lasting roughly 7 to 11 cycles. Using its own MiXCR run on the 5' RACE reads, TCRdb lists one record per CDR3 protein. The sample yields about 560,000 distinct CDR3 sequences, about 27% seen once. The same data also went into a second study, on T cells of mothers and their children. That work contributes: Using about 1.5 ug per 15 ul, all extracted RNA underwent cDNA synthesis.

This TCR was recovered from a boy aged 2-15 years in good health. What was sequenced was blood. The chain employs TRBV4-3 and TRBJ2-1; 11 bases fit TRBD2. CDR3 nucleotide sequence: TGCGCCAGCAGCCGGATAGCGGGAGGGGGAAATGAGCAGTTCTTC. This encodes CASSRIAGGGNEQFF.